What follows are 21 T cell receptor beta chains derived from one specimen sequenced in a study of blood T cell repertoires in COVID-19 (TCRdb year 2020). Library method: the immunoSEQ multiplex PCR assay. Not all clones reach the TCRdb copy of this immuneACCESS table, which keeps in-frame sequences only. Checked studies attribute under half of the gap to unresolved V genes and leave the rest unexplained. Recorded for this sample are about 140,000 clones; roughly four fifths of them occurred a single time. The ten largest clones take up approximately 14% of the sample. The material sequenced was peripheral blood. Source of these receptors: a man older than 75 with acute or convalescent COVID-19.

The rearrangement joins TRBV2 to TRBJ1-6; 7 nucleotides line up with TRBD1. This CDR3 region has 13 residues. The V segment lost 10 bases and the J segment 8 bases; nucleotides outside the gene matches: 8. In germline, CDR1 is SNHLY, CDR2 FYNNEI. CDR3 coding DNA: TGTGCCACTCTGACAGGGACTGATTCACCCCTCCACTTT. It specifies CATLTGTDSPLHF. The whole variable domain, remainder taken from reference TRBV2 and TRBJ1-6, is EPEVTQTPSHQVTQMGQEVILRCVPISNHLYFYWYRQILGQKVEFLVSFYNNEISEKSEIFDDQFSVERPDGSNFTLKIRSTKLEDSAMYFCATLTGTDSPLHFGNGTRLTVT.

The chain joins TRBV28 to TRBJ1-5; D gene ambiguous. The length of the CDR3 is 14 residues. Looked up from germline, CDR1 is MDHEN and CDR2 is SYDVKM. Trimming stripped 2 bases from V and 6 bases from J, with 11 bases between. The CDR3 region is CASSLGGAGQPQHF. The CDR3 DNA reads TGTGCCAGCAGTTTAGGAGGTGCCGGTCAGCCCCAGCATTTT.

This clone came up once. J is TRBJ2-1 and V is TRBV5-8; TRBD2 agrees at 12 bases. CDR1 and CDR2 from the germline V gene are SGHTS and YDEGEE. The CDR3 sequence is 16 residues long. Trimming cost V 0 bases and J 4 bases; bases outside gene matches: 2. CDR3 sequence reads: CASSLVTSGGYNEQFF. The CDR3, as DNA: TGTGCCAGCAGCTTGGTTACTAGCGGGGGGTACAATGAGCAGTTCTTC. The variable domain in full, with the rest retrieved from reference TRBV5-8 and TRBJ2-1, is EAGVTQSPTHLIKTRGQQATLRCSPISGHTSVYWYQQALGLGLQFLLWYDEGEERNRGNFPPRFSGRQFPNYSSELNVNALELEDSALYLCASSLVTSGGYNEQFFGPGTRLTVL.

This clone has only a few counts. J is TRBJ2-3 and V is TRBV9; TRBD1 might be the D (5 bases). CDR3 length: 15 residues. Germline values: CDR1 SGDLS, CDR2 YYNGEE. V shed 0 bases and J shed 3 bases, with 11 bases lying between them. In DNA form, the CDR3 reads TGTGCCAGCAGCGTAGAGGGGTATTTTACAGATACGCAGTATTTT. It yields the protein CASSVEGYFTDTQYF.

This clone was seen more than once but under ten times. The V call is TRBV11-2, the J call TRBJ1-1, with 11 bases aligning to TRBD1. Germline V gene lookup returns CDR1 SGHAT and CDR2 FQNNGV. With 7 bases clipped from V and 4 bases from J, the junction kept 14 bases outside the gene matches. This CDR3 is 17 amino acids long. The chain's CDR3 is CASTLYAGQGGGTEAFF. CDR3 in DNA: TGTGCCAGCACCCTCTATGCGGGACAGGGGGGAGGCACTGAAGCTTTCTTT.

The chain uses TRBV5-4 and TRBJ2-5, with a possible D match to TRBD2 (7 bases). The V end was cut by 0 bases, the J end by 5 bases, with 17 bases between. The CDR3 covers 16 residues. Germline CDR1 SGHNT, CDR2 YYREEE (reference sequence). The CDR3 protein is CASSLEGGLVVETQYF. DNA of the CDR3: TGTGCCAGCAGCTTGGAGGGGGGGCTTGTTGTGGAGACCCAGTACTTC.

The chain couples TRBV27 to TRBJ2-7; D remains ambiguous. V lost 6 bases, J lost 2 bases, and 14 bases lay in between. The germline gives CDR1 MNHEY, CDR2 SMNVEV (reference sequence). There are 14 residues in the CDR3. The CDR3: CASRVTGLAYEQYF. In DNA, the CDR3 is TGTGCCAGCAGGGTTACTGGGCTCGCCTACGAGCAGTACTTC.

This rearrangement joins TRBV5-1 to TRBJ2-7, with D possibly matching TRBD2 (6 bases). V was clipped by 1 base and J by 6 bases, with 14 bases between them. In germline, CDR1 is SGHRS, CDR2 YFSETQ. The CDR3 is 14 amino acids. This chain's CDR3 is CASSLTIVGGEQYF. CDR3 sequence (DNA): TGCGCCAGCAGCTTGACGATAGTGGGGGGCGAGCAGTACTTC.

The rearrangement links TRBV27 to TRBJ1-6, with D perhaps matching TRBD1 (6 bases). V was shortened by 3 bases and J by 7 bases, with 13 bases between the two germline ends. Germline values: CDR1 MNHEY, CDR2 SMNVEV (reference sequence). This CDR3 is built from 15 residues. CDR3 bases: TGTGCCAGCAGTTTTGTTTGGGACACAAATTCACCCCTCCACTTT. It is translated as CASSFVWDTNSPLHF.

This clone was recorded a few times. CDR3 protein: CASSSQGGDYGYTF. CDR3 sequence (DNA): TGTGCCAGCAGCAGCCAAGGGGGGGACTATGGCTACACCTTC. The V and J genes are TRBV7-2 and TRBJ1-2; D is perhaps TRBD1 (6 bases). This CDR3 region has 14 residues. The germline V gene encodes CDR1 SGHTA and CDR2 FQGNSA. The V end was cut by 5 bases, the J end by 3 bases, with 13 bases between.

This sequence joins TRBV3-1 (or the pseudogene TRBV3-2) and TRBJ2-2, with a tentative D call TRBD1 (6 bases). Germline assignment: CDR1 LGHDT and CDR2 YNNKEL (reference sequence). The CDR3 extends over 15 amino acids. With 0 bases removed from V and 5 bases from J, the gap between germline ends came to 10 bases. The CDR3 DNA follows: TGTGCCAGCAGCCAAGATCCAAGGGGGACCGGGGAGCTGTTTTTT. It encodes CASSQDPRGTGELFF.

This chain links TRBV7-2 with TRBJ2-3, with D maybe TRBD2 (5 bases). Germline CDR1 SGHTA, CDR2 FQGNSA. The CDR3 has 14 residues. V was pared by 5 bases and J by 2 bases, with 11 bases between. The CDR3 spells CASSPTRYTDTQYF. CDR3 sequence (DNA): TGTGCCAGCAGCCCAACTAGATACACAGATACGCAGTATTTT.

The V and J genes are TRBV5-8 and TRBJ1-1, with D unclear. This CDR3 is built from 13 residues. Trimming took off 5 bases at V and 1 base at J, with 9 bases between the two ends. Germline V gene sequence: CDR1 SGHTS, CDR2 YDEGEE. The CDR3 loop is CASRSVSNTEAFF. CDR3 DNA sequence: TGTGCCAGCAGGTCTGTTTCGAACACTGAAGCTTTCTTT.

This clone was seen more than once but under ten times. The chain couples TRBV5-4 to TRBJ2-5; TRBD2 aligns across 7 bases. The trim removed 4 bases at V and 1 base at J, leaving 7 bases unmatched. CDR1 is SGHNT and CDR2 is YYREEE in the germline V gene (reference sequence). This CDR3 region has 15 residues. CDR3 bases: TGTGCCAGCAGCATCGGGACTAATCTCCAAGAGACCCAGTACTTC. It encodes CASSIGTNLQETQYF.

The chain uses TRBV3-1 (or the pseudogene TRBV3-2) and TRBJ2-5, with 8 positions matching TRBD1. This CDR3 has 14 residues. From germline, CDR1 is LGHDT and CDR2 YNNKEL (reference sequence). V was pared by 4 bases and J by 2 bases, with 3 bases of the junction left unmatched. The CDR3 sequence is CASSRRQGQETQYF. CDR3 DNA sequence: TGTGCCAGCAGCCGCCGACAGGGGCAAGAGACCCAGTACTTC.

This chain links TRBV5-8 with TRBJ2-3; 8 bases match TRBD1. CDR3 size: 17 residues. CDR1 and CDR2 from the germline V gene are SGHTS and YDEGEE. Losses at the gene ends were 2 bases for V and 2 bases for J; bases not matched to a gene: 10. CDR3 residues: CASSLDRGLGHTDTQYF. CDR3 nucleotide sequence: TGTGCCAGCAGCTTAGACAGGGGCTTGGGACACACAGATACGCAGTATTTT.

The genes are TRBV5-1 and TRBJ1-1; D gene ambiguous. Germline V CDR1 and CDR2: SGHRS, YFSETQ. The CDR3 has 14 residues. Between the trimmed V and J ends, which lost 2 bases and 0 bases, there was a span of 8 bases. For the CDR3, the DNA is TGCGCCAGCAGCTTCTCGGGGATGAACACTGAAGCTTTCTTT. It is translated as CASSFSGMNTEAFF.

In DNA, the CDR3 is TGTGCCAGCAGCTCGAGAGGCGAGCAGTACTTC. Its protein product is CASSSRGEQYF. This chain links TRBV11-3 with TRBJ2-7; D uncertain. Germline V gene data show CDR1 as SGHNT and CDR2 as YENEEA. The V gene lost 4 bases and the J gene lost 6 bases, with 7 bases spanning the gap. This CDR3 has 11 amino acids.

This chain uses TRBV29-1 with TRBJ1-2, with D perhaps matching TRBD1 (5 bases). The CDR3 extends over 12 amino acids. Germline CDR1 and CDR2: SQVTM and ANQGSEA. V gave up 2 bases and J gave up 6 bases, with 10 bases separating them. The chain's CDR3 is CSVERQPDGYTF. The DNA for the CDR3 is TGCAGCGTTGAAAGACAGCCGGATGGCTACACCTTC.

J is TRBJ1-5 and V is TRBV3-1 (or the pseudogene TRBV3-2); tentatively, D is TRBD1 (5 bases). Germline lookup yields CDR1 LGHDT and CDR2 YNNKEL (reference sequence). Trimming cost V 4 bases and J 0 bases, with 7 bases left between them. This CDR3 has 14 residues. The CDR3 bases are TGTGCCAGCAGCCCTAGGGGTAGCAATCAGCCCCAGCATTTT. Translating it yields CASSPRGSNQPQHF.

This chain connects TRBV9 to TRBJ2-7, with 8 bases that match TRBD1. With V trimmed by 0 bases and J by 5 bases, 4 bases remained unmatched. Germline CDR1 and CDR2: SGDLS and YYNGEE. CDR3 length: 14 residues. The CDR3 sequence is CASSVGQGADEQYF. In nucleotides, the CDR3 is TGTGCCAGCAGCGTAGGGCAGGGGGCGGACGAGCAGTACTTC.